One and the same sample provided the 21 T cell receptor beta chains below, sequenced in a study of shared clonotypes between healthy human individuals. Here immunoSEQ multiplex PCR was the method, and the copy in TCRdb shows in-frame clones only, minus some. The table records some 1,400,000 clones, 96% of them present only once. The sample taken for sequencing was naive CD4+ T cells sorted from blood. Subset defined: CD45RA+ positively selected. The receptors here all came from a man aged 25 to 40 in good health.

The chain joins TRBV28 to TRBJ1-5; TRBD1 aligns across 8 bases. Trimming cost V 5 bases and J 14 bases; bases outside gene matches: 8. Germline CDR1 MDHEN, CDR2 SYDVKM. The CDR3 length is 12 residues. The CDR3 sequence is CASSNRQGTKHF. The CDR3 coding sequence is TGTGCCAGCAGTAATAGACAGGGGACTAAGCATTTT.

The chain combines TRBV28 with TRBJ2-1; D not resolved. Deletions cut 3 bases from V and 15 bases from J, with 15 bases between. The CDR3 is made up of 12 amino acids. Germline CDR1 is MDHEN and CDR2 is SYDVKM. CDR3 nucleotides: TGTGCCAGCAGTTTGGCCGGTCTAGGGTCGTTCTTC. This gives the protein CASSLAGLGSFF. The whole variable domain, remainder taken from reference TRBV28 and TRBJ2-1, is DVKVTQSSRYLVKRTGEKVFLECVQDMDHENMFWYRQDPGLGLRLIYFSYDVKMKEKGDIPEGYSVSREKKERFSLILESASTNQTSMYLCASSLAGLGSFFGPGTRLTVL.

The chain is built from TRBV6-5 and TRBJ2-1; 8 nucleotides align to TRBD2. V was clipped by 5 bases and J by 6 bases; unmatched bases: 6. Per germline, CDR1 MNHEY and CDR2 SVGAGI. The CDR3 sequence is 14 residues long. Written as DNA, the CDR3 is TGTGCCAGCAGTGGAGCGGGAGTGTTCAATGAGCAGTTCTTC. Encoded protein: CASSGAGVFNEQFF.

The J gene is TRBJ2-2, the V gene TRBV27, with a possible D match to TRBD1 (6 bases). The CDR3 extends over 16 amino acids. Trimming left V 4 bases short and J 2 bases short, with 14 bases between. Germline CDR1 is MNHEY and CDR2 is SMNVEV (reference sequence). CDR3 region: CASSSRPGQNTGELFF. The DNA of the CDR3 is TGTGCCAGCAGTTCTCGACCGGGACAAAACACCGGGGAGCTGTTTTTT.

The chain uses TRBV28 and TRBJ2-3; TRBD1 aligns across 8 bases. CDR3 length equals 16 residues. Trimming removed 2 bases from V and 5 bases from J; junction bases left unmatched: 9. Germline V gene sequence: CDR1 MDHEN, CDR2 SYDVKM. The CDR3 DNA reads as TGTGCCAGCAGTTTAGGACAGGGATGGGCTTTAGATACGCAGTATTTT. Translation: CASSLGQGWALDTQYF.

This clone was detected a few times. The V and J genes are TRBV7-2 and TRBJ2-7; D might be TRBD1 (5 bases). V was clipped by 1 base and J by 7 bases, with 17 bases between them. The length of the CDR3 is 15 residues. Looked up from germline, CDR1 is SGHTA and CDR2 is FQGNSA. CDR3 sequence: CASSLDFRVEREQYF. CDR3 bases: TGTGCCAGCAGCTTAGACTTCAGGGTCGAAAGGGAGCAGTACTTC.

This CDR3 reads CASSLVVGRADTQYF. DNA for the CDR3: TGTGCCAGCAGCTTAGTTGTCGGGAGGGCAGATACGCAGTATTTT. The chain links TRBV7-9 to TRBJ2-3, with 8 bases matching TRBD2. Per germline, CDR1 SEHNR and CDR2 FQNEAQ (reference sequence). Trimming took 1 base from V and 4 from J; bases not matched to a gene: 4. This CDR3 comprises 15 residues.

In this sample, this clone turned up once. V and J are TRBV6-5 and TRBJ2-7, with no clear D. The germline V gene has CDR1 MNHEY and CDR2 SVGAGI. CDR3 length equals 16 residues. V was cut by 4 bases and J by 0 bases, with 16 bases left in between. The DNA of the CDR3 is TGTGCCAGCAGTTTCAGAGTAAGCGCTAGCTCCTACGAGCAGTACTTC. Amino acid sequence: CASSFRVSASSYEQYF.

CDR3 coding DNA: TGTGCCAGCAGTTTCCCCCAAGGACAGGGGAGAGAGCAGTACTTC. This sequence encodes CASSFPQGQGREQYF. V is TRBV28 and J is TRBJ2-7, with 9 bases matching TRBD1. The CDR3 has 15 residues. Germline CDR1 reads MDHEN; CDR2 reads SYDVKM. Trimming at V came to 3 bases and at J to 7 bases, leaving 10 bases not matched to a gene.

The V and J genes are TRBV19 and TRBJ1-2, with D perhaps TRBD1 (6 bases). Germline CDR1 and CDR2: LNHDA and SQIVND (reference sequence). The length of the CDR3 is 15 residues. V was trimmed by 5 bases and J by 5 bases, leaving 18 bases between them. The CDR3 coding sequence is TGTGCCAGTAGTGGGCGGGGGCAGTTGCTATATGGCTACACCTTC. This encodes CASSGRGQLLYGYTF.

The chain joins TRBV7-6 to TRBJ2-1, with 9 bases that match TRBD2. Germline-derived CDR1 and CDR2 are SGHVS and FNYEAQ. There are 16 residues in the CDR3. Germline trimming cut 4 bases from V and 2 bases from J; bases unmatched to any gene: 6. CDR3 coding DNA: TGTGCCAGCAGCTCTATAGCGGGGGAGACCTACAATGAGCAGTTCTTC. It specifies CASSSIAGETYNEQFF.

This sequence joins TRBV7-9 and TRBJ2-2, with D hard to call. Germline V CDR1 and CDR2: SEHNR, FQNEAQ (reference sequence). The CDR3 is 13 amino acids. V lost 3 bases and J 4 bases, leaving 6 bases between the germline ends. CDR3 sequence: CASSFSVTGELFF. The CDR3 nucleotides are TGTGCCAGCAGCTTCTCGGTCACCGGGGAGCTGTTTTTT.

The chain carries TRBV6-1 and TRBJ1-2; D may be TRBD1 (6 bases). This CDR3 contains 14 residues. The V end lost 8 bases, the J end lost 8 bases, and 21 bases lay between the germline ends. Germline loops: CDR1 MNHNS, CDR2 SASEGT. The chain's CDR3 is CASSASGGLGGYTF. The CDR3 bases are TGTGCCAGCTCAGCCTCTGGGGGGCTAGGGGGCTACACCTTC.

The V call is TRBV5-1, the J call TRBJ1-1; no definite D call. Trimming stripped 1 base from V and 1 base from J, with 11 bases between. The germline gives CDR1 SGHRS, CDR2 YFSETQ. This CDR3 has 15 amino acids. CDR3 region: CASSLLVGENTEAFF. The CDR3 DNA is TGCGCCAGCAGCTTGTTAGTCGGGGAGAACACTGAAGCTTTCTTT.

This chain connects TRBV5-4 to TRBJ1-1; no clear D gene. Per the germline V gene, CDR1 is SGHNT and CDR2 is YYREEE (reference sequence). The ends were cut back, 3 bases at V and 6 bases at J, with 12 bases in the middle. This CDR3 has 13 amino acids. CDR3 DNA sequence: TGTGCCAGCAGCTCGACCACAGTATCTGAAGCTTTCTTT. It encodes CASSSTTVSEAFF.

The chain is built from TRBV7-2 and TRBJ2-7, with 9 nucleotides matching TRBD1. The CDR3 totals 15 residues. With V trimmed by 2 bases and J by 5 bases, 7 bases remained unmatched. CDR1 SGHTA and CDR2 FQGNSA come from the germline V gene. The CDR3 spells CASSLLWDRVDEQYF. In DNA form, the CDR3 reads TGTGCCAGCAGCTTACTGTGGGACAGGGTGGACGAGCAGTACTTC.

The chain carries TRBV6-1 and TRBJ2-7; D gene uncertain. There are 13 residues in the CDR3. V was pared by 4 bases and J by 3 bases, with 10 bases between. CDR1 is MNHNS, CDR2 SASEGT, per germline. The CDR3 nucleotides are TGTGCCAGCAGTGTAAGTCTACTCTACGAGCAGTACTTC. As protein: CASSVSLLYEQYF.

J is TRBJ2-7 and V is TRBV4-1; the D gene is possibly TRBD1 (5 bases). This CDR3 is 18 amino acids long. The germline V gene has CDR1 MGHRA and CDR2 YSYEKL. V lost 2 bases and J lost 3, with 23 bases in between. The CDR3 DNA reads as TGCGCCAGCAGCCAAACTGTCAGGGCTTTTATTTTTGGCTACGAGCAGTACTTC. Protein sequence: CASSQTVRAFIFGYEQYF.

Remarks on this clone: Additional DNA sequences in this sample encode the identical CDR3. J is TRBJ2-3 and V is TRBV20-1; D remains ambiguous. The CDR3 extends over 11 amino acids. Trimming cost V 4 bases and J 6 bases, with 8 bases left between them. Germline V lookup: CDR1 DFQATT, CDR2 SNEGSKA (reference sequence). The CDR3 loop is CSATITDTQYF. The DNA for the CDR3 is TGCAGTGCTACGATCACGGATACGCAGTATTTT.

This chain links TRBV18 with TRBJ2-5; 12 bases match TRBD2. The germline V gene has CDR1 KGHSH and CDR2 LQKENI. The CDR3 spans 16 residues. V shed 5 bases and J 4 bases; nucleotides not matched to a gene: 8. CDR3: CASSAETSGRGETQYF. The DNA for the CDR3 is TGTGCCAGCTCAGCAGAGACTAGCGGGAGAGGAGAGACCCAGTACTTC.

The chain has TRBV6-1 and TRBJ2-7; D gene unclear. V was cut by 6 bases and J by 6 bases, with 12 bases left in between. The germline V gene has CDR1 MNHNS and CDR2 SASEGT. The CDR3 length is 12 residues. The CDR3 DNA is TGTGCCAGCAGACCAGGAGCTTCCGAGCAGTACTTC. It specifies CASRPGASEQYF.